Listed below are T cell receptor beta chains from one sample, sequenced in a study of identical twins. TCRdb reanalysed the 5' RACE reads using MiXCR and keeps one entry per CDR3 protein. The data show around 250,000 distinct CDR3 sequences, roughly 12% seen once. The same data also went into a second study, on yellow fever vaccine responses in identical twins.

Sequencing was carried out using memory (CD45RO+) T cells sorted from blood. The receptor source for this set is a woman aged 18-29 years in good health. Both conserved end residues are part of each CDR3. A D gene is named only where the DNA matches it firmly. Only part of the rows carry a size: once, few, many, or a class if the clone is expanded.

J gene | clone size | CDR3 length | D gene | V gene | CDR3 DNA | CDR3 protein
TRBJ2-5 | NA | 13 | NA | TRBV25-1 | TGTGCCAGCAGACAGGGATCTCGGGAGACCCAGTACTTC | CASRQGSRETQYF
TRBJ2-7 | many | 14 | NA | TRBV20-1 | TGCAGTGCTAGAGATTCCGGTGAATACTACGAGCAGTACTTC | CSARDSGEYYEQYF
TRBJ2-5 | NA | 14 | NA | TRBV5-1 | TGCGCCAGCAGCTTGCTGGGGCTTGGGGAGACCCAGTACTTC | CASSLLGLGETQYF
TRBJ2-4 | NA | 18 | TRBD1 | TRBV6-1 | TGTGCCAGCACCTCTAAACCGGGACAGGGGGCCGGCAAAAACATTCAGTACTTC | CASTSKPGQGAGKNIQYF
TRBJ2-7 | many | 16 | TRBD2 | TRBV5-1 | TGCGCCAGCAGCTCCCAACTAGCGGGGGGTTCATACGAGCAGTACTTC | CASSSQLAGGSYEQYF
TRBJ1-2 | few | 17 | TRBD1 | TRBV18 | TGTGCCAGCTCACCACAAACGACAGGGGGCTCTTTATCTGGCTACACCTTC | CASSPQTTGGSLSGYTF
TRBJ2-7 | NA | 20 | NA | TRBV4-3 | TGCGCCAGCAGCCAAGATGTCGAAAGAGGGCGGGATATACTACTTTACGAGCAGTACTTC | CASSQDVERGRDILLYEQYF
TRBJ2-3 | NA | 15 | NA | TRBV3-1 | TGTGCCAGCAGCCAAGAGGGACGCCCCACAGATACGCAGTATTTT | CASSQEGRPTDTQYF
TRBJ2-3 | few | 18 | TRBD2 | TRBV7-2 | TGTGCCAGCAGCTTAGACGCTAGCGGGGGCTCTAGCACAGATACGCAGTATTTT | CASSLDASGGSSTDTQYF
TRBJ2-2 | NA | 16 | NA | TRBV9 | TGTGCCAGCAGCGTAGCTACTAGCTTGAACACCGGGGAGCTGTTTTTT | CASSVATSLNTGELFF
TRBJ2-7 | few | 11 | NA | TRBV29-1 | TGCAGCGTGACCCGAGACTACGAGCAGTACTTC | CSVTRDYEQYF
TRBJ2-5 | few | 17 | NA | TRBV27 | TGTGCCAGCAGTCCTCGGGAGGACAGCCGCTTAACCGAGACCCAGTACTTC | CASSPREDSRLTETQYF
TRBJ2-3 | NA | 15 | NA | TRBV6-1 | TGTGCCAGCAGTACCTTATGGGCGAGTCGGGATACGCAGTATTTT | CASSTLWASRDTQYF
TRBJ2-3 | many | 15 | TRBD1 | TRBV6-1 | TGTGCCAGCAAAAGGGGACAGGCTGCGGCAGATACGCAGTATTTT | CASKRGQAAADTQYF
TRBJ2-1 | NA | 12 | NA | TRBV6-1 | TGTGCCAGCAGTGAAAACCGCGATGAGCAGTTCTTC | CASSENRDEQFF
TRBJ1-1 | NA | 11 | NA | TRBV29-1 | TGCAGCGGGGGACCGAACACTGAAGCTTTCTTT | CSGGPNTEAFF
TRBJ2-3 | many | 11 | NA | TRBV6-5 | TGTGCCAGCAGTTGGGGGGATACGCAGTATTTT | CASSWGDTQYF
TRBJ2-3 | few | 17 | TRBD2 | TRBV5-1 | TGCGCCACCTCCTGGGCTAGCGGGGGGGCATCGACAGATACGCAGTATTTT | CATSWASGGASTDTQYF
TRBJ2-1 | many | 17 | TRBD2 | TRBV3-1 | TGTGCCAGCAGCCAGTTCACTAGCGGGGGTGGTGGCAATGAGCAGTTCTTC | CASSQFTSGGGGNEQFF
TRBJ1-2 | many | 14 | NA | TRBV7-9 | TGTGCCAGCAGTCTTAGGGAGGGGAGCTATGGCTACACCTTC | CASSLREGSYGYTF
TRBJ2-1 | once | 14 | NA | TRBV28 | TGTGCCAGCAGTTTAAGCCCCGACAGGTACGAGCAGTTCTTC | CASSLSPDRYEQFF
TRBJ2-7 | NA | 11 | NA | TRBV20-1 | TGCAGTACCCTGGGGTCGTACGAGCAGTACTTC | CSTLGSYEQYF
TRBJ2-3 | NA | 16 | NA | TRBV20-1 | TGCAGTGCTAACCCCGGGACTCATTCATACACAGATACGCAGTATTTT | CSANPGTHSYTDTQYF
TRBJ1-5 | many | 14 | TRBD1 | TRBV10-3 | TGTGCCATCAGTGAGACGACAGGGGGACAGCCCCAGCATTTT | CAISETTGGQPQHF
TRBJ1-1 | many | 15 | NA | TRBV3-1 | TGTGCCAGCAGCCTCCAAGGGGCAGGGGTCGGAGGAGCTTTCTTT | CASSLQGAGVGGAFF
TRBJ2-5 | NA | 13 | NA | TRBV15 | TGTGCCACCAGCGGTCAGGTGCAAGAGACCCAGTACTTC | CATSGQVQETQYF
TRBJ2-3 | few | 16 | TRBD2 | TRBV7-2 | TGTGCCAGCAGCTTAGGTGGGGGAGGGACCACAGATACGCAGTATTTT | CASSLGGGGTTDTQYF
TRBJ2-5 | few | 14 | NA | TRBV15 | TGTGCCACCAGCAGGGGGGACTCCGAAGAGACCCAGTACTTC | CATSRGDSEETQYF
TRBJ2-7 | few | 11 | NA | TRBV6-5 | TGTGCCAGCAGTACGGGGCGAGAGCAGTACTTC | CASSTGREQYF
TRBJ2-2 | many | 14 | NA | TRBV5-1 | TGCGCCAGCAGCTTGAGGCAGTACACCGGGGAGCTGTTTTTT | CASSLRQYTGELFF
TRBJ2-1 | many | 16 | NA | TRBV7-9 | TGTGCCAGCAGCTTAGCGGTTAGCGGCTCCTACAATGAGCAGTTCTTC | CASSLAVSGSYNEQFF
TRBJ2-5 | NA | 13 | NA | TRBV20-1 | TGCAGTGCTACCCCCCTCGACCAAGAGACCCAGTACTTC | CSATPLDQETQYF
TRBJ2-5 | NA | 12 | NA | TRBV29-1 | TGCAGCGTTGAAGGGCCCCTAGAAGCCCAGTACTTC | CSVEGPLEAQYF
TRBJ2-5 | few | 12 | TRBD2 | TRBV29-1 | TGCAGCGTGGGGGAGGGAGCAGAGACCCAGTACTTC | CSVGEGAETQYF
TRBJ2-6 | NA | 19 | NA | TRBV11-2 | TGTGCCAGCAGCTTAGATCCACGAGGGGGGGGCTCTGGGGCCAACGTCCTGACTTTC | CASSLDPRGGGSGANVLTF
TRBJ2-2 | few | 14 | NA | TRBV14 | TGTGCCAGCAGCCAAGATTACGGCACCGGGGAGCTGTTTTTT | CASSQDYGTGELFF
TRBJ1-1 | many | 13 | NA | TRBV2 | TGTGCCAGCAGTGAAGGCCCGAACACTGAAGCTTTCTTT | CASSEGPNTEAFF
TRBJ2-2 | NA | 15 | NA | TRBV2 | TGTGCCAGCCGGGCGAACGGGGAATATTCCGGGGAGCTGTTTTTT | CASRANGEYSGELFF
TRBJ2-3 | few | 12 | TRBD1 | TRBV27 | TGTGCCAGCAGTAACAGGGGGGATACGCAGTATTTT | CASSNRGDTQYF
TRBJ1-5 | NA | 17 | TRBD1 | TRBV28 | TGTGCCAGCAGTTTAACTAGGGGGACAGGGGGCGTGCAGCCCCAGCATTTT | CASSLTRGTGGVQPQHF
TRBJ2-7 | few | 14 | TRBD1 | TRBV6-5 | TGTGCCAGCAGTTCCGGGACAGGGGGCTACGAGCAGTACTTC | CASSSGTGGYEQYF
TRBJ1-5 | many | 14 | TRBD1 | TRBV12-3/TRBV12-4 | TGTGCCAGCAGCAGGGGACAGCGGAATCAGCCCCAGCATTTT | CASSRGQRNQPQHF
TRBJ2-1 | many | 14 | NA | TRBV4-3 | TGCGCCAGCAGCCAAGTTGAAGGGAAGGGTGAGCAGTTCTTC | CASSQVEGKGEQFF
TRBJ2-7 | NA | 16 | NA | TRBV27 | TGTGCCAGCAGTCCCCGAGGGGGTCAATCCTACTACGAGCAGTACTTC | CASSPRGGQSYYEQYF
TRBJ2-2 | NA | 15 | TRBD1 | TRBV12-5 | TGTGCTAGTGGTTTGGGACAGGGGGCTCCCGGGGAGCTGTTTTTT | CASGLGQGAPGELFF
TRBJ1-6 | once | 11 | NA | TRBV30 | TGTGCCTGGACGCGGAGTTCACCCCTCCACTTT | CAWTRSSPLHF
TRBJ2-3 | many | 17 | NA | TRBV15 | TGTGCCACCAGCAGAGGTTTAGGGCATCTTAGCACAGATACGCAGTATTTT | CATSRGLGHLSTDTQYF
TRBJ1-1 | few | 14 | NA | TRBV6-5 | TGTGCCAGCAGTTTCAAGTGGGAGAATACTGAAGCTTTCTTT | CASSFKWENTEAFF
TRBJ2-5 | NA | 15 | TRBD1 | TRBV2 | TGTGCCACCAGCAGGTCTTGGGGACAGCAAGAGACCCAGTACTTC | CATSRSWGQQETQYF
TRBJ1-4 | NA | 11 | TRBD1 | TRBV27 | TGTGCCAGCAGTAGAGGACAGGGCCTCATTTTT | CASSRGQGLIF
TRBJ2-7 | NA | 14 | TRBD2 | TRBV29-1 | TGCAGCGTTGAAAGAATAGCGGGATCCTACGAGCAGTACTTC | CSVERIAGSYEQYF
TRBJ1-3 | few | 14 | NA | TRBV20-1 | TGCAGTGCTAGAGCCGGGACCGGGTTAAACACCATATATTTT | CSARAGTGLNTIYF
TRBJ2-5 | NA | 16 | TRBD1 | TRBV4-1 | TGCGCCAGCAGCCAAGACGAGGGACAGAGATTCGAGACCCAGTACTTC | CASSQDEGQRFETQYF